Presented here are 20 T cell receptor beta chains from one specimen sequenced in a study of blood T cells in healthy people across ages. Alongside a J-beta primer mix, a sample-barcoded 5' primer served in a second PCR lasting about 7 to 12 cycles. TCRdb processed the 5' RACE reads anew with MiXCR; each CDR3 protein has one entry. The table has some 370,000 distinct CDR3 sequences, 52% seen once; the top ten hold 45% to 65%. Specimen: blood. These receptors all stem from a man between 60 and 75 years old in good health.

This clonotype was seen a handful of times. The J gene is TRBJ2-5, the V gene TRBV29-1, with TRBD2 identical over 8 bases. With 7 bases clipped from V and 4 bases from J, the junction kept 14 bases outside the gene matches. From germline, CDR1 is SQVTM and CDR2 ANQGSEA. CDR3 length equals 15 residues. The CDR3 sequence is CSARAGEAFRETQYF. The DNA of the CDR3 is TGCAGCGCCCGAGCGGGAGAAGCGTTTAGAGAGACCCAGTACTTC. Together with reference TRBV29-1 and TRBJ2-5, the CDR3 gives the full variable domain: SAVISQKPSRDICQRGTSLTIQCQVDSQVTMMFWYRQQPGQSLTLIATANQGSEATYESGFVIDKFPISRPNLTFSTLTVSNMSPEDSSIYLCSARAGEAFRETQYFGPGTRLLVL.

Only one count was recorded for this clonotype. A much more abundant neighbour one base away suggests this may be a read error. CDR3 nucleotides: TGTGCCAGCAGTCCCGACGGGGGCGCCAAAAACATTCAGTACTTC. Translating gives CASSPDGGAKNIQYF. The chain uses TRBV6-5 and TRBJ2-4; D is possibly TRBD1 or TRBD2 (6 bases each). The V and J ends lost 5 bases and 1 base respectively, with 12 bases between them. CDR3 length equals 15 residues. Germline-derived CDR1 and CDR2 are MNHEY and SVGAGI.

This sequence joins TRBV5-1 and TRBJ1-6; D is unclear. The CDR3 spans 17 residues. The V end lost 0 bases, the J end lost 0 bases, and 10 bases lay between the germline ends. CDR1 is SGHRS, CDR2 YFSETQ, per germline. The CDR3 nucleotides read TGCGCCAGCAGCTTGGGCCCTTCAAGCTCCTATAATTCACCCCTCCACTTT. Amino acid sequence: CASSLGPSSSYNSPLHF.

The chain uses TRBV11-1 and TRBJ1-1; D possibly corresponds to TRBD1 (6 bases). V was trimmed by 5 bases and J by 4 bases, leaving 11 bases between them. CDR1 is SGHAT and CDR2 is FQDESV in the germline V gene (reference sequence). The CDR3 covers 13 residues. The CDR3 is CASSRTAVTEAFF. In DNA, the CDR3 is TGTGCCAGCAGCCGGACAGCGGTCACTGAAGCTTTCTTT.

A note on this clonotype: This may stem from a read error, because a much larger clone lies one nucleotide away. This sequence joins TRBV14 and TRBJ1-2; D gene uncertain. Germline CDR1 and CDR2: SGHDN and FVKESK. The CDR3 is 14 amino acids. The CDR3 region is CTSSPRTTNYGYTF. The CDR3 bases are TGTACCAGCAGCCCCAGGACTACTAACTATGGCTACACCTTC.

A few counts support this clonotype. The CDR3 DNA reads TGTGCCAGCAGCCCCCGGACAGGGGGGAGGGGCTACACCTTC. It is translated as CASSPRTGGRGYTF. The V gene is TRBV7-2, the J gene TRBJ1-2, with TRBD1 identical over 10 bases. The CDR3 runs to 14 residues. Germline CDR1 SGHTA, CDR2 FQGNSA. The V segment lost 5 bases and the J segment 8 bases; nucleotides outside the gene matches: 8.

In nucleotides, the CDR3 is TGTGCCAGCAGCAGAATGACGGCAGATACGCAGTATTTT. It codes for CASSRMTADTQYF. The chain combines TRBV12-3 or TRBV12-4 with TRBJ2-3, with no clear D. The CDR3 loop spans 13 amino acids. V shed 6 bases and J shed 4 bases, with 11 bases lying between them.

This chain connects TRBV7-2 to TRBJ1-5; D gene unclear. The germline gives CDR1 SGHTA, CDR2 FQGNSA. The CDR3 totals 15 residues. V lost 0 bases, J lost 0 bases, and 6 bases lay in between. DNA of the CDR3: TGTGCCAGCAGCTTAGCCAAGGATAGCAATCAGCCCCAGCATTTT. Its protein product is CASSLAKDSNQPQHF.

The chain uses TRBV27 and TRBJ2-1; 8 bases are shared with TRBD2. This CDR3 spans 14 amino acids. Germline CDR1 reads MNHEY; CDR2 reads SMNVEV (reference sequence). J gave up 7 bases and V 11 bases, and 13 bases lay outside the gene matches. This CDR3 reads CASRAGGPGNEQFF. CDR3 nucleotide sequence: TGTGCCTCAAGGGCGGGGGGCCCTGGGAATGAGCAGTTCTTC.

This chain uses TRBV2 with TRBJ2-7, with 9 nucleotides matching TRBD1. CDR3 length: 14 amino acids. V lost 1 base and J lost 4; bases outside the gene matches: 2. Germline V gene data show CDR1 as SNHLY and CDR2 as FYNNEI. The chain's CDR3 is CASSEDRGRYEQYF. The CDR3 coding sequence is TGTGCCAGCAGTGAAGACAGGGGGCGGTACGAGCAGTACTTC. The full variable domain, its missing parts supplied by reference TRBV2 and TRBJ2-7, is EPEVTQTPSHQVTQMGQEVILRCVPISNHLYFYWYRQILGQKVEFLVSFYNNEISEKSEIFDDQFSVERPDGSNFTLKIRSTKLEDSAMYFCASSEDRGRYEQYFGPGTRLTVT.

V usage is TRBV5-1 and J usage is TRBJ1-4; D is unclear. CDR3 length equals 14 residues. The ends were cut back, 5 bases at V and 0 bases at J, with 8 bases in the middle. Germline CDR1 is SGHRS and CDR2 is YFSETQ. The CDR3 nucleotides read TGCGCCAGCAGGCTCCTTGCAACTAATGAAAAACTGTTTTTT. Amino acid sequence: CASRLLATNEKLFF.

The chain employs TRBV12-3 or TRBV12-4 and TRBJ2-2, with 9 bases lining up with TRBD2. The CDR3 covers 16 residues. Trimming cost V 10 bases and J 4 bases; bases outside gene matches: 13. The CDR3: CANSWAGGSGTGELFF. The CDR3 DNA follows: TGTGCCAACTCCTGGGCGGGGGGGTCGGGCACCGGGGAGCTGTTTTTT.

This clonotype was observed a few times. J is TRBJ2-4 and V is TRBV5-4, with D unclear. Trimming stripped 4 bases from V and 6 bases from J, with 8 bases between. This CDR3 is built from 12 residues. CDR1 is SGHNT and CDR2 is YYREEE in the germline V gene (reference sequence). CDR3 nucleotide sequence: TGTGCCAGCAGCACTGGCTTAAACATTCAGTACTTC. Translated, it gives CASSTGLNIQYF.

This chain uses TRBV6-1 with TRBJ1-6, with D unresolved. The CDR3 is 15 amino acids. The V and J ends lost 5 bases and 5 bases respectively, with 13 bases between them. Germline-derived CDR1 and CDR2 are MNHNS and SASEGT. The CDR3 sequence is CASSTRKQDNSPLHF. Here the CDR3 DNA reads TGTGCCAGCAGTACCCGAAAGCAGGATAATTCACCCCTCCACTTT.

The V and J genes are TRBV30 and TRBJ2-6; D is unclear. Germline CDR1 and CDR2: GTSNPN and SVGIG (reference sequence). The CDR3 length is 11 residues. Deletions cut 4 bases from V and 2 bases from J, with 0 bases between. CDR3 in DNA: TGTGCCTGGACTGGGGCCAACGTCCTGACTTTC. It is translated as CAWTGANVLTF.

The chain couples TRBV20-1 to TRBJ2-7, with 12 bases aligning to TRBD2. Trimming at V came to 6 bases and at J to 6 bases, leaving 6 bases not matched to a gene. The germline V gene has CDR1 DFQATT and CDR2 SNEGSKA (reference sequence). The CDR3 has 13 amino acids. The chain's CDR3 is CSAGGLAGSEQYF. CDR3 DNA sequence: TGCAGTGCGGGCGGACTAGCGGGGAGCGAGCAGTACTTC.

This clonotype was observed a handful of times. The V call is TRBV18, the J call TRBJ2-6; the D gene is possibly TRBD1 (5 bases). The CDR3 length is 16 residues. The germline CDR1 and CDR2 sequences are KGHSH and LQKENI. With 3 bases removed from V and 2 bases from J, the gap between germline ends came to 11 bases. The DNA of the CDR3 is TGTGCCAGCTCACCCCCTCAGGGCCCTGGGGCCAACGTCCTGACTTTC. It yields the protein CASSPPQGPGANVLTF.

This chain joins TRBV4-2 and TRBJ1-1; D unresolved. The CDR3 spans 14 residues. The germline gives CDR1 LGHNA, CDR2 YNFKEQ. Trimming shortened V by 0 bases and J by 5 bases, and 10 bases separated the two germline ends. CDR3 coding DNA: TGTGCCAGCAGCCAAGATCTTTCCCAAACTGAAGCTTTCTTT. This gives the protein CASSQDLSQTEAFF.

The chain couples TRBV6-1 to TRBJ1-6; D is perhaps TRBD1 (6 bases). The CDR3 consists of 13 residues. Germline V lookup: CDR1 MNHNS, CDR2 SASEGT. The V and J ends lost 3 bases and 9 bases respectively, with 9 bases between them. The CDR3 is CASSERGGSPLHF. In DNA form, the CDR3 reads TGTGCCAGCAGTGAGAGGGGGGGTTCACCCCTCCACTTT.

The V and J genes are TRBV4-3 and TRBJ2-6, with D perhaps TRBD1 (6 bases). Germline V lookup: CDR1 LGHNA, CDR2 YSLEER. V gave up 1 base and J gave up 2 bases, with 18 bases separating them. The CDR3 has 19 residues. This CDR3 reads CASSQALPGERTGANVLTF. In nucleotides, the CDR3 is TGCGCCAGCAGCCAAGCCCTACCAGGGGAAAGGACTGGGGCCAACGTCCTGACTTTC.